This entry lists 7 T cell receptor beta chains sequenced from one sample in a study of identical twins. TCRdb reprocessed the 5' RACE reads with MiXCR, giving one entry per CDR3 protein. This table has around 960,000 distinct CDR3 sequences, 9% to 15% appearing once. These data also formed part of another study, on yellow fever vaccine responses in identical twins.

Sample: PBMCs. The receptors were sampled from a woman aged 18-29 years in good health.

This clonotype turned up a few times. This sequence joins TRBV29-1 and TRBJ1-4; D unresolved. The V gene lost 6 bases and the J gene lost 8 bases, with 10 bases spanning the gap. The CDR3 is made up of 11 amino acids. Germline lookup yields CDR1 SQVTM and CDR2 ANQGSEA. The CDR3 DNA reads TGCAGCGTCCGACTCGGGGAAAAACTGTTTTTT. Its translation is CSVRLGEKLFF.

This clonotype has at least ten counts. At one end, the junction sequence differs from germline, possibly due to a read error. The chain has TRBV12-3 or TRBV12-4 and TRBJ2-7; 9 bases match TRBD1. The CDR3 consists of 14 residues. This chain's CDR3 is CASTLQGATYEQYF. The CDR3, as DNA: TGTGCCAGCACTTTACAGGGGGCCACCTACGAGCAGTACTTC.

This clonotype has a handful of counts. The chain uses TRBV7-2 and TRBJ2-7, with 12 bases identical to TRBD2. The CDR3 spans 14 residues. V was clipped by 5 bases and J by 6 bases; unmatched bases: 5. In germline, CDR1 is SGHTA, CDR2 FQGNSA. CDR3 sequence: CASSKRTSGVEQYF. The CDR3 region has the DNA TGTGCCAGCAGCAAACGGACTAGCGGGGTCGAGCAGTACTTC.

This clonotype turned up a few times. The V gene is TRBV11-2, the J gene TRBJ2-3; D may correspond to TRBD1 or TRBD2 (5 bases each). The CDR3 extends over 17 amino acids. From germline, CDR1 is SGHAT and CDR2 FQNNGV. V lost 5 bases to trimming and J lost 4 bases, with 22 bases between them. Here the CDR3 DNA reads TGTGCCAGCAGCCAGACCGTGGGGGAGTTTCTTCCAGATACGCAGTATTTT. Protein: CASSQTVGEFLPDTQYF. The whole variable domain, remainder taken from reference TRBV11-2 and TRBJ2-3, is EAGVAQSPRYKIIEKRQSVAFWCNPISGHATLYWYQQILGQGPKLLIQFQNNGVVDDSQLPKDRFSAERLKGVDSTLKIQPAKLEDSAVYLCASSQTVGEFLPDTQYFGPGTRLTVL.

This chain uses TRBV20-1 with TRBJ2-1, with 7 bases matching TRBD1. Germline assignment: CDR1 DFQATT and CDR2 SNEGSKA (reference sequence). The CDR3 runs to 14 residues. V shed 0 bases, J shed 7 bases, and the junction held 6 bases outside the gene matches. CDR3 in DNA: TGCAGTGCTAGAGATGGGGACAGATGGAATGAGCAGTTCTTC. This translates into CSARDGDRWNEQFF.

This clonotype was detected many times. For the CDR3, the DNA is TGTGCCACCAGTGTTAGCGGGATAGGAAATGAGCAGTTCTTC. Translated, it gives CATSVSGIGNEQFF. This chain joins TRBV24-1 and TRBJ2-1; 8 nucleotides align to TRBD2. Looked up from germline, CDR1 is KGHDR and CDR2 is SFDVKD. The trim removed 5 bases at V and 7 bases at J, leaving 6 bases unmatched. The CDR3 consists of 14 residues.

This clonotype has just a few counts. The chain combines TRBV12-3 or TRBV12-4 with TRBJ2-6; D might be TRBD2 (7 bases). This CDR3 has 17 residues. The V gene lost 8 bases and the J gene lost 4 bases, with 21 bases spanning the gap. CDR3 DNA sequence: TGTGCCAGCGGGCGGGGGACACCATCATCCGGGGCCAACGTCCTGACTTTC. Its protein product is CASGRGTPSSGANVLTF.